What follows are 24 T cell receptor beta chains derived from one specimen sequenced in a study of OX40 agonist ivuxolimab in advanced cancers. Library construction relied on the immunoSEQ multiplex PCR assay. TCRdb limited this immuneACCESS table to in-frame rearrangements with V and J called. A share of clones is missing; checked studies link under half to unresolved V genes, and the rest is unexplained. The sample data list roughly 61,000 clones, and about nine tenths of these were observed just once. Of the sample, 23% is held by the ten largest clones. The starting material was CD4+ or CD8+ T cells sorted from blood, obtained in a trial of the OX40 agonist ivuxolimab. These receptor sequences come from an adult with an advanced solid tumor such as melanoma, head and neck, liver or kidney cancer.

The rearrangement links TRBV28 to TRBJ2-7, with D possibly called TRBD1 or TRBD2 (6 bases each). CDR1 is MDHEN, CDR2 SYDVKM, per germline. The CDR3 extends over 13 amino acids. The V end was cut by 3 bases, the J end by 7 bases, with 13 bases between. CDR3 loop: CASSFWGAREQYF. The CDR3 DNA reads as TGTGCCAGCAGTTTTTGGGGGGCGAGAGAGCAGTACTTC.

This clone was recorded once. The chain carries TRBV6-5 and TRBJ1-2; D is possibly TRBD1 (6 bases). Trimming pared 0 bases from V and 7 bases from J, leaving 9 bases between. The CDR3 sequence is 13 residues long. Germline values: CDR1 MNHEY, CDR2 SVGAGI. This CDR3 reads CASSYSTGFGYTF. Here the CDR3 DNA reads TGTGCCAGCAGTTACTCTACAGGGTTTGGCTACACCTTC.

This rearrangement joins TRBV27 to TRBJ2-2; 8 bases map to TRBD1. V dropped 4 bases and J dropped 7; count of bases not matched to a gene: 5. Germline assignment: CDR1 MNHEY and CDR2 SMNVEV (reference sequence). CDR3 length: 14 amino acids. CDR3 in amino acids: CASSWGQVDGELFF. The CDR3, as DNA: TGTGCCAGCAGTTGGGGACAGGTGGACGGGGAGCTGTTTTTT.

The count of this clone is one. The chain joins TRBV30 to TRBJ2-5; D gene unclear. This CDR3 has 16 residues. Trimming left V 0 bases short and J 3 bases short, with 17 bases between. Looked up from germline, CDR1 is GTSNPN and CDR2 is SVGIG (reference sequence). The CDR3 DNA is TGTGCCTGGAGTGTACCCACAAGGTTGATGGAAGAGACCCAGTACTTC. Amino acid sequence: CAWSVPTRLMEETQYF.

J is TRBJ1-1 and V is TRBV6-6, with unresolved D. Trimming removed 2 bases from V and 1 base from J, with 8 bases in between. Germline V gene data show CDR1 as MNHNY and CDR2 as SVGAGI (reference sequence). The CDR3 loop spans 14 amino acids. The CDR3, as DNA: TGTGCCAGCAGTTACACTACAGAGAACACTGAAGCTTTCTTT. It yields the protein CASSYTTENTEAFF.

The V call is TRBV6-6, the J call TRBJ2-7, with a possible D match to TRBD1 (5 bases). The CDR3 sequence is 13 residues long. CDR1 and CDR2 (germline): MNHNY, SVGAGI (reference sequence). V lost 4 bases and J 2 bases, leaving 9 bases between the germline ends. In nucleotides, the CDR3 is TGTGCCAGCAGTTTCATACAGGCCTACGAGCAGTACGTC. Protein sequence: CASSFIQAYEQYV.

The J gene is TRBJ1-3, the V gene TRBV6-5; a possible D gene is TRBD1 (6 bases). This CDR3 is built from 14 residues. Germline V gives CDR1 MNHEY, CDR2 SVGAGI. V was clipped by 0 bases and J by 7 bases, with 10 bases between them. Here the CDR3 DNA reads TGTGCCAGCAGTTACTCCTCGGGGGCCAACACCATATATTTT. Protein: CASSYSSGANTIYF.

This clone appeared a single time. The V call is TRBV9, the J call TRBJ1-3; D not resolved. The CDR3 is made up of 15 amino acids. V dropped 3 bases and J dropped 1 base, with 11 bases sitting between them. Germline CDR1 reads SGDLS; CDR2 reads YYNGEE. CDR3 region: CASSEVDGSGNTIYF. Written as DNA, the CDR3 is TGTGCCAGCAGCGAAGTCGACGGGTCTGGAAACACCATATATTTT.

This clone was seen once. CDR3 in amino acids: CASSLPTGTEAFF. The CDR3 nucleotides read TGTGCCAGCAGCCTTCCGACAGGCACTGAAGCTTTCTTT. This sequence joins TRBV7-2 and TRBJ1-1, with a possible D match to TRBD1 (6 bases). Trimming removed 5 bases from V and 4 bases from J, with 11 bases in between. From germline, CDR1 is SGHTA and CDR2 FQGNSA. This CDR3 region has 13 residues.

CDR3 amino acids: CASSNRTGGYGYTF. DNA of the CDR3: TGTGCCAGCAGTAACAGGACGGGGGGCTATGGCTACACCTTC. The V and J genes are TRBV25-1 and TRBJ1-2; D is perhaps TRBD1 (5 bases). CDR1 and CDR2 from the germline V gene are MGHDK and SYGVNS. Trimming took off 5 bases at V and 4 bases at J, with 14 bases between the two ends. This CDR3 is built from 14 residues.

The chain links TRBV9 to TRBJ2-3; D assignment may be TRBD1 or TRBD2 (5 bases each). Trimming pared 6 bases from V and 4 bases from J, leaving 15 bases between. Germline V gene lookup returns CDR1 SGDLS and CDR2 YYNGEE. This CDR3 is built from 14 residues. CDR3 DNA: TGTGCCAGCACCCGGGGCGGAGTGCCAGATACGCAGTATTTT. This sequence encodes CASTRGGVPDTQYF.

The rearrangement links TRBV6-5 to TRBJ1-1; unclear D gene. Trimming removed 3 bases at V and 3 bases at J, with 11 bases between. Germline CDR1 MNHEY, CDR2 SVGAGI. This CDR3 has 14 amino acids. The CDR3 region has the DNA TGTGCCAGCAGTTATTATTGGTCCGACACTGAAGCTTTCTTT. This codes for CASSYYWSDTEAFF.

The chain employs TRBV7-9 and TRBJ1-4, with D unresolved. Trimming took off 4 bases at V and 2 bases at J, with 11 bases between the two ends. This CDR3 region has 15 residues. Germline CDR1 and CDR2: SEHNR and FQNEAQ (reference sequence). Here the CDR3 reads CASSYPRGTNEKLFF. The DNA of the CDR3 is TGTGCCAGCAGCTACCCAAGAGGGACTAATGAAAAACTGTTTTTT.

The chain combines TRBV25-1 with TRBJ1-1; D ambiguous. V was clipped by 4 bases and J by 4 bases, with 13 bases between them. Germline loops: CDR1 MGHDK, CDR2 SYGVNS. CDR3 size: 14 residues. The CDR3 DNA follows: TGTGCCAGCAGTGCCCACGAGGTGGGCACTGAAGCTTTCTTT. The encoded protein is CASSAHEVGTEAFF.

The rearrangement joins TRBV28 to TRBJ2-7; D might be TRBD1 (6 bases). This CDR3 region has 13 residues. Trimming stripped 8 bases from V and 3 bases from J, with 14 bases between. The germline V gene encodes CDR1 MDHEN and CDR2 SYDVKM. CDR3 region: CASGWTENYEQYF. The CDR3 DNA follows: TGTGCCAGCGGCTGGACAGAAAACTACGAGCAGTACTTC.

CDR3 region: CASSSGTNQETQYF. In nucleotides, the CDR3 is TGTGCCAGCAGCTCCGGGACTAACCAAGAGACCCAGTACTTC. The chain links TRBV11-2 to TRBJ2-5; 7 bases are a match to TRBD2. The CDR3 has 14 amino acids. Germline CDR1 SGHAT, CDR2 FQNNGV. The junction had 2 bases not matched to a gene; V was cut back by 4 bases and J by 0 bases.

The chain has TRBV28 and TRBJ2-4, with D hard to call. This CDR3 contains 15 residues. Germline values: CDR1 MDHEN, CDR2 SYDVKM. V was pared by 5 bases and J by 5 bases, with 16 bases between. The CDR3 loop is CASSPQDHPENIQYF. CDR3 sequence (DNA): TGTGCCAGCAGTCCCCAGGACCATCCCGAAAACATTCAGTACTTC.

The V gene is TRBV28, the J gene TRBJ1-5; no firm D call. The CDR3 extends over 15 amino acids. Looked up from germline, CDR1 is MDHEN and CDR2 is SYDVKM. The ends were cut back, 4 bases at V and 5 bases at J, with 15 bases in the middle. Here the CDR3 DNA reads TGTGCCAGCAGTTCAATCAACTCAGCCGATCAGCCCCAGCATTTT. Its protein product is CASSSINSADQPQHF.

The gene calls are TRBV19 and TRBJ1-5; D unclear. CDR3 length equals 16 residues. Trimming took 5 bases from V and 7 from J, leaving 21 bases between them. Germline-derived CDR1 and CDR2 are LNHDA and SQIVND (reference sequence). The DNA for the CDR3 is TGTGCCAGTAGTTTGACGACCCTTTCCAGGAAGCAGCCCCAGCATTTT. This translates into CASSLTTLSRKQPQHF. Combining the CDR3 with reference TRBV19 and TRBJ1-5 gives the whole variable domain DGGITQSPKYLFRKEGQNVTLSCEQNLNHDAMYWYRQDPGQGLRLIYYSQIVNDFQKGDIAEGYSVSREKKESFPLTVTSAQKNPTAFYLCASSLTTLSRKQPQHFGDGTRLSIL.

The V gene is TRBV6-5, the J gene TRBJ1-1; D gene ambiguous. The CDR3 runs 15 residues. Deletions cut 5 bases from V and 2 bases from J, with 15 bases between. CDR1 and CDR2 (germline): MNHEY, SVGAGI. The chain's CDR3 is CASSPLSPGNTEAFF. The CDR3 DNA follows: TGTGCCAGCAGTCCCCTCTCGCCGGGAAACACTGAAGCTTTCTTT.

The chain couples TRBV19 to TRBJ1-1; the match to TRBD1 covers 7 bases. J gave up 2 bases and V 0 bases, and 6 bases lay outside the gene matches. Germline values: CDR1 LNHDA, CDR2 SQIVND (reference sequence). The CDR3 spans 16 residues. As DNA, the CDR3 is TGTGCCAGTAGTATAGATCGGGAGGGGGCAAACACTGAAGCTTTCTTT. It is translated as CASSIDREGANTEAFF.

V usage is TRBV6-5 and J usage is TRBJ2-4; the match to TRBD1 covers 9 bases. The CDR3 spans 16 residues. The V gene's germline CDR1 is MNHEY and CDR2 SVGAGI. V dropped 0 bases and J dropped 5; count of bases not matched to a gene: 5. The CDR3 coding sequence is TGTGCCAGCAGTTACTCGGGACAGGGATTAGAAAACATTCAGTACTTC. It codes for CASSYSGQGLENIQYF.

The rearrangement links TRBV28 to TRBJ2-2; D ambiguous. Trimming left V 6 bases short and J 8 bases short, with 13 bases between. Germline-derived CDR1 and CDR2 are MDHEN and SYDVKM. The CDR3 contains 13 residues. CDR3 in DNA: TGTGCCAGCAGCCCCTTTGGAACTGGGGAGCTGTTTTTT. Its translation is CASSPFGTGELFF. The whole variable domain, remainder taken from reference TRBV28 and TRBJ2-2, is DVKVTQSSRYLVKRTGEKVFLECVQDMDHENMFWYRQDPGLGLRLIYFSYDVKMKEKGDIPEGYSVSREKKERFSLILESASTNQTSMYLCASSPFGTGELFFGEGSRLTVL.

This clone occurred a few times. One end of the junction does not line up with germline, which may come from a read error. This rearrangement joins TRBV7-9 to TRBJ1-2, with TRBD1 matching over 7 bases. Germline lookup yields CDR1 SEHNR and CDR2 FQNEAQ (reference sequence). The CDR3 covers 12 residues. CDR3 loop: CASSLYLDRTDF. The CDR3 DNA reads as TGTGCCAGCAGCTTATATCTGGACAGGACTGACTTC.